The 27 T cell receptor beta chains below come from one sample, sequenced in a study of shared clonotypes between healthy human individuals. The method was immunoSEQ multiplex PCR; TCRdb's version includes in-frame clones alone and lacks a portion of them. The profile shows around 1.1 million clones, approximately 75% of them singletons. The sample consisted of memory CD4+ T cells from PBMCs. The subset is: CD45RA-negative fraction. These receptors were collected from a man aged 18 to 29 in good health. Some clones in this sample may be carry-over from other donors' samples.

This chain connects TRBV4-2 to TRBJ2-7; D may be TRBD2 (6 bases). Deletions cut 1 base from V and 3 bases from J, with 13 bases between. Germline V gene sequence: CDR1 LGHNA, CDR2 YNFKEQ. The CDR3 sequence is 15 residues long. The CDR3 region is CASSQGTDGSYEQYF. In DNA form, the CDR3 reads TGTGCCAGCAGCCAAGGGACGGACGGGAGCTACGAGCAGTACTTC.

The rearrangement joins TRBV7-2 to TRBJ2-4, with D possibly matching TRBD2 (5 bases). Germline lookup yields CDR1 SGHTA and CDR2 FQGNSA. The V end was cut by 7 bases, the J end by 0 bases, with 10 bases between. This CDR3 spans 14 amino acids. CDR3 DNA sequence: TGTGCCAGCACATATCGGGGAGCCAAAAACATTCAGTACTTC. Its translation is CASTYRGAKNIQYF.

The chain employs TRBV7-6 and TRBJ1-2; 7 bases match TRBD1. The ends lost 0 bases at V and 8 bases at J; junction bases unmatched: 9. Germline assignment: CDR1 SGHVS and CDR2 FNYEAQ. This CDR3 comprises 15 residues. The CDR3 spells CASSLAEGQEGGYTF. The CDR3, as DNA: TGTGCCAGCAGCTTAGCGGAAGGACAGGAGGGGGGCTACACCTTC.

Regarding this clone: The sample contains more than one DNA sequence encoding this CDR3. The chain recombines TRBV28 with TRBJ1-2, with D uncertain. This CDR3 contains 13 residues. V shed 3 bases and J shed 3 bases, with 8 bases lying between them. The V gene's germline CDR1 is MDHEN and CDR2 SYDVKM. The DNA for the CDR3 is TGTGCCAGCAGTTTCTCGGGCGACTATGGCTACACCTTC. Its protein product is CASSFSGDYGYTF.

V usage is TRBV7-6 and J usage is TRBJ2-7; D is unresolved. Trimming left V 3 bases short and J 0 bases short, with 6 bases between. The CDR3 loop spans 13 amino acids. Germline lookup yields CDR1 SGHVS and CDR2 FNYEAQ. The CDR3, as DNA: TGTGCCAGCAGCTTCGGTCGCTCCTACGAGCAGTACTTC. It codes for CASSFGRSYEQYF.

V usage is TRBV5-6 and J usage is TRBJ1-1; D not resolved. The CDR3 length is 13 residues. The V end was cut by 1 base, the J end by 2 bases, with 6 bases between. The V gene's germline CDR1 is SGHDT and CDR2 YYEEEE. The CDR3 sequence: CASSLSYNTEAFF. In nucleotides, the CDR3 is TGTGCCAGCAGCTTGAGTTATAACACTGAAGCTTTCTTT.

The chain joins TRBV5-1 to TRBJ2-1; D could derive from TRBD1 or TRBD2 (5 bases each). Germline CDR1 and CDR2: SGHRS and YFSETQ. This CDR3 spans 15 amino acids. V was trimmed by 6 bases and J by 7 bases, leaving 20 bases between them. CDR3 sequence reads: CASNYGGVSGNEQFF. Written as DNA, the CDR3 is TGCGCCAGCAACTATGGGGGAGTTAGTGGAAATGAGCAGTTCTTC. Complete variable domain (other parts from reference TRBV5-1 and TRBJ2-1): KAGVTQTPRYLIKTRGQQVTLSCSPISGHRSVSWYQQTPGQGLQFLFEYFSETQRNKGNFPGRFSGRQFSNSRSEMNVSTLELGDSALYLCASNYGGVSGNEQFFGPGTRLTVL.

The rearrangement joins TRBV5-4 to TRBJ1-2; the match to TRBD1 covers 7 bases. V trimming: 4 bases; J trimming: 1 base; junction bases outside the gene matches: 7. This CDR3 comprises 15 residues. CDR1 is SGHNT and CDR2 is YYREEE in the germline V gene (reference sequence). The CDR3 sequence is CASSLVNRGNYGYTF. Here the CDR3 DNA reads TGTGCCAGCAGCCTAGTCAACAGGGGTAACTATGGCTACACCTTC. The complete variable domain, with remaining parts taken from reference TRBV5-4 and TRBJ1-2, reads ETGVTQSPTHLIKTRGQQVTLRCSSQSGHNTVSWYQQALGQGPQFIFQYYREEENGRGNFPPRFSGLQFPNYSSELNVNALELDDSALYLCASSLVNRGNYGYTFGSGTRLTVV.

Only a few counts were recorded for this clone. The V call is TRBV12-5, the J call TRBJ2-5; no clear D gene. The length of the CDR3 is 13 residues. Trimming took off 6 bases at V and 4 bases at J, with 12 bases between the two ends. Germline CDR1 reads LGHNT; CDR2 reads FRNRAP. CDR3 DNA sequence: TGTGCTAGTGGCCCAGGTGCCCGAGAGACCCAGTACTTC. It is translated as CASGPGARETQYF.

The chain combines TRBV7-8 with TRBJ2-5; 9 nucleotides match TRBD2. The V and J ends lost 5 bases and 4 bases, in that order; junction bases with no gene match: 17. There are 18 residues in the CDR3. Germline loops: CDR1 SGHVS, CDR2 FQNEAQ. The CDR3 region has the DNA TGTGCCAGCAGCCCCCCTCGGATGGCGGGAGGGGTGGTAGAGACCCAGTACTTC. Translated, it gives CASSPPRMAGGVVETQYF.

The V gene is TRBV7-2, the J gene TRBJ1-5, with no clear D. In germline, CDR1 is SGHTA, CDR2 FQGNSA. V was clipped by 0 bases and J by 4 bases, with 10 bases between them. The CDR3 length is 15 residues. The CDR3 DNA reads TGTGCCAGCAGCTTAGCAACGCAGAGTAATCAGCCCCAGCATTTT. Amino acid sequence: CASSLATQSNQPQHF. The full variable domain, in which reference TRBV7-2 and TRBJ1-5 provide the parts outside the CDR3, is GAGVSQSPSNKVTEKGKDVELRCDPISGHTALYWYRQSLGQGLEFLIYFQGNSAPDKSGLPSDRFSAERTGGSVSTLTIQRTQQEDSAVYLCASSLATQSNQPQHFGDGTRLSIL.

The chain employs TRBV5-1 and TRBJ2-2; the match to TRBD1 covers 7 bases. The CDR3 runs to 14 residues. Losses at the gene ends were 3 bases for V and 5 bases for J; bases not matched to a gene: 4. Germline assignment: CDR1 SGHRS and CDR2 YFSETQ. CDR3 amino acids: CASSSGQKTGELFF. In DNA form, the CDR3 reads TGCGCCAGCAGCTCGGGACAGAAGACCGGGGAGCTGTTTTTT.

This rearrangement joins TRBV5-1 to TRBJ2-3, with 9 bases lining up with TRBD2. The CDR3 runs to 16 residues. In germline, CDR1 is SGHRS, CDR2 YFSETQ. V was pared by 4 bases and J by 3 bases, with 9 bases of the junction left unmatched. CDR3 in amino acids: CASSTGLAWGTDTQYF. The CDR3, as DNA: TGCGCCAGCAGCACCGGACTAGCGTGGGGGACAGATACGCAGTATTTT. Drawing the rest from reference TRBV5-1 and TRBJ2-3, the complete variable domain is KAGVTQTPRYLIKTRGQQVTLSCSPISGHRSVSWYQQTPGQGLQFLFEYFSETQRNKGNFPGRFSGRQFSNSRSEMNVSTLELGDSALYLCASSTGLAWGTDTQYFGPGTRLTVL.

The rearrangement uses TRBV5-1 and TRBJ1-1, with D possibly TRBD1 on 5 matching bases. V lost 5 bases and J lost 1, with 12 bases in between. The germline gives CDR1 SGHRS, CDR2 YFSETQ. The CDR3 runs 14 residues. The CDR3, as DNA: TGCGCCAGCAGTCGCACAGGTACGAACACTGAAGCTTTCTTT. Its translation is CASSRTGTNTEAFF.

Here the CDR3 DNA reads TGTGCCAGCAGCCGAAAGACGGGCGCTAGCACAGATACGCAGTATTTT. This translates into CASSRKTGASTDTQYF. The gene calls are TRBV7-9 and TRBJ2-3; D gene unclear. Trimming removed 5 bases from V and 0 bases from J, with 15 bases in between. The CDR3 covers 16 residues. Per the germline V gene, CDR1 is SEHNR and CDR2 is FQNEAQ (reference sequence).

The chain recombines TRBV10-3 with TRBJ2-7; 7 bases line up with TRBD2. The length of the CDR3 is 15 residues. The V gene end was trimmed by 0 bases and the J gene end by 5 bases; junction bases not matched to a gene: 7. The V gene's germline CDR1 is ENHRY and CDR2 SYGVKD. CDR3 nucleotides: TGTGCCATCAGTGAGTCCGGAGCGGGACTTAACGAGCAGTACTTC. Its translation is CAISESGAGLNEQYF.

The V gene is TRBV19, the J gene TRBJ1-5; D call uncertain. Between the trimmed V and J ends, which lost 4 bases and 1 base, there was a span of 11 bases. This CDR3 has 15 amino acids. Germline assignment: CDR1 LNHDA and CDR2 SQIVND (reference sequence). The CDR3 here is CASSNRAQSNQPQHF. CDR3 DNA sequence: TGTGCCAGTAGTAACCGGGCCCAAAGCAATCAGCCCCAGCATTTT.

CDR3 DNA sequence: TGTGCCAGCAGCCAGAGTTCTAGCGGGAGTATTGATGAGCAGTTCTTC. Protein: CASSQSSSGSIDEQFF. The chain combines TRBV4-2 with TRBJ2-1; TRBD2 aligns across 10 bases. V lost 3 bases and J lost 8; bases outside the gene matches: 10. CDR1 and CDR2 (germline): LGHNA, YNFKEQ. The CDR3 runs to 16 residues.

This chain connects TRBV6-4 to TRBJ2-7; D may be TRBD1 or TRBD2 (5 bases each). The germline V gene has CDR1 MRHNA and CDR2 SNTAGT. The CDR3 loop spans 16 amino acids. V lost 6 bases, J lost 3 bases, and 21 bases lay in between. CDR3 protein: CASRGVSPYPSYEQYF. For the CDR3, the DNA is TGTGCCAGCAGGGGGGTCTCCCCCTATCCCAGCTACGAGCAGTACTTC.

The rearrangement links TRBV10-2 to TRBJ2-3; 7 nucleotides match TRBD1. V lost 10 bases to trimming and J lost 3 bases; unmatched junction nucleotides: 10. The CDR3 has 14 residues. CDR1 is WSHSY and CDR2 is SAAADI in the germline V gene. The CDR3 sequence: CATNTTGPTDTQYF. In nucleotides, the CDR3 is TGCGCCACCAATACGACAGGGCCTACAGATACGCAGTATTTT.

The CDR3 loop reads CSVEGLAGEGLEGEQFF. CDR3 sequence (DNA): TGCAGCGTTGAGGGACTAGCGGGAGAGGGCTTAGAGGGTGAGCAGTTCTTC. The V call is TRBV29-1, the J call TRBJ2-1, with TRBD2 matching over 14 bases. The trim removed 3 bases at V and 9 bases at J, leaving 13 bases unmatched. The CDR3 consists of 17 residues. CDR1 SQVTM and CDR2 ANQGSEA come from the germline V gene.

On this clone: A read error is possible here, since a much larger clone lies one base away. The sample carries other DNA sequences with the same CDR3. The DNA for the CDR3 is TGTGCCAGCAGCTTAGAAAGCTATGGCTACACCTTC. Residues: CASSLESYGYTF. This chain connects TRBV7-8 to TRBJ1-2; D is unclear. Germline CDR1 reads SGHVS; CDR2 reads FQNEAQ. V lost 1 base and J 4 bases, leaving 4 bases between the germline ends. This CDR3 has 12 amino acids.

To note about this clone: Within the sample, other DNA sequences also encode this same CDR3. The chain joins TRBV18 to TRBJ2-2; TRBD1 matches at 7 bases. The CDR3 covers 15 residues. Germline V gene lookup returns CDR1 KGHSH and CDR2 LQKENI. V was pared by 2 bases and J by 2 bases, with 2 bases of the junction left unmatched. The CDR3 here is CASSPGTANTGELFF. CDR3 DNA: TGTGCCAGCTCACCAGGGACAGCTAACACCGGGGAGCTGTTTTTT.

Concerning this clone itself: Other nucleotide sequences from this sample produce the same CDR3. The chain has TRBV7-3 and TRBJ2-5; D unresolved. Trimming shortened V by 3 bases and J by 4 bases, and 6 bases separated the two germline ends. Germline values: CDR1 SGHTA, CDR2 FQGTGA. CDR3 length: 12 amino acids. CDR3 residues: CASSFHRETQYF. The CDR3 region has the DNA TGTGCCAGCAGCTTCCACCGAGAGACCCAGTACTTC.

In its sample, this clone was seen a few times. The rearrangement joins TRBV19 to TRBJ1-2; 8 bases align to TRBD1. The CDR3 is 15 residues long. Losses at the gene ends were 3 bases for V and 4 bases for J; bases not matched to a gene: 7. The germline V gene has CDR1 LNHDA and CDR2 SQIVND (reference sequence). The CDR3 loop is CASSILPTGAYGYTF. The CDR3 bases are TGTGCCAGTAGTATTCTCCCGACAGGGGCCTATGGCTACACCTTC.

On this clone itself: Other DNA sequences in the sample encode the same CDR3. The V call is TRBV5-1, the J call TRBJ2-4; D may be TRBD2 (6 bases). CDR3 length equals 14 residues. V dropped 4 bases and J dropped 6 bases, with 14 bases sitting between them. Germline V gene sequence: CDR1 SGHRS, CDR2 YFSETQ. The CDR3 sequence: CASSPQGAGNIQYF. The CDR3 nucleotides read TGCGCCAGCAGCCCGCAAGGAGCGGGAAACATTCAGTACTTC.

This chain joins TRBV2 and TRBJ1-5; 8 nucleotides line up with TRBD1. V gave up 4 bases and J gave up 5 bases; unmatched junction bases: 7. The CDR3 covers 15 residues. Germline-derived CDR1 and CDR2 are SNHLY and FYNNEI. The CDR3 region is CASSVTGGTYQPQHF. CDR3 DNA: TGTGCCAGCAGTGTTACAGGGGGTACGTATCAGCCCCAGCATTTT.